These 22 T cell receptor beta chains originate from one sample sequenced in a study of T cell clonality in common variable immunodeficiency. No cognate antigen is known for these TCRs. Study-wide findings and caveats: Reportedly, TCR beta sequences from common variable immunodeficiency showed fewer deletions and N-nucleotide insertions.

Data came from immunoSEQ multiplex PCR; TCRdb stores just in-frame clones and leaves some out. Sampling found approximately 35,000 clones, none seen once. Sequencing used peripheral blood mononuclear cells. All receptors come from a human donor with common variable immunodeficiency.

A note on this clone: The sequenced fragment ends 3 residues before the CDR3 boundary, so the rest is inferred from the germline J gene. The chain links TRBV7-3 to TRBJ2-5; D might be TRBD2 (7 bases). The germline gives CDR1 SGHTA, CDR2 FQGTGA. Trimming pared 4 bases from V and 5 bases from J, leaving 14 bases between. The CDR3 totals 14 residues. The CDR3 reads CASSSGGQRETQYF. The DNA read from the CDR3 is TGTGCCAGCAGCTCGGGGGGCCAGAGGGAGACC.

As for this clone: Read coverage stops 3 residues before the CDR3 terminus; the germline J gene supplies the remainder. The chain joins TRBV5-6 to TRBJ2-5; tentative D call: TRBD1 (6 bases). Germline V lookup: CDR1 SGHDT, CDR2 YYEEEE. With 0 bases removed from V and 3 bases from J, the gap between germline ends came to 12 bases. The CDR3 spans 15 residues. Incomplete CDR3 DNA: TGTGCCAGCAGCTTGGAACAGGGATGGGAAGAGACC. Its translation is CASSLEQGWEET. The whole CDR3 region reads CASSLEQGWEETQYF.

In regard to this clone: The read falls 3 residues short of the CDR3 end, and the missing part is taken from the germline J gene. J is TRBJ2-5 and V is TRBV30; TRBD2 matches 10 bases. The V and J ends lost 7 bases and 5 bases, in that order; junction bases with no gene match: 1. Germline-derived CDR1 and CDR2 are GTSNPN and SVGIG (reference sequence). There are 11 residues in the CDR3. Incomplete CDR3 DNA: TGTGCCTCGGGACTAGCGGAGACC. Protein: CASGLAET. The full CDR3 protein is CASGLAETQYF.

This clone was seen ten or more times. The read gets to within 3 residues of the CDR3 end, and the germline J gene fills in the rest. This sequence joins TRBV28 and TRBJ1-5; D gene uncertain. In germline, CDR1 is MDHEN, CDR2 SYDVKM. The CDR3 loop spans 14 amino acids. V lost 7 bases and J lost 6, with 16 bases in between. Incomplete CDR3 DNA: TGTGCCAGCACCCTAGCGGGCTTGGGTCAGCCC. Its translation is CASTLAGLGQP. The full CDR3 is CASTLAGLGQPQHF.

Ten or more counts support this clone. The read stops 3 residues short of the end of the CDR3; the missing end is completed from the germline J gene. The chain joins TRBV18 to TRBJ2-6; 10 nucleotides line up with TRBD1. Trimming took 3 bases from V and 0 from J; bases not matched to a gene: 8. The CDR3 has 19 residues. CDR1 and CDR2 (germline): KGHSH, LQKENI. CDR3 bases read: TGTGCCAGCTCACCGACAGGGGGCGCGTTAGGCTCTGGGGCCAACGTC. It specifies CASSPTGGALGSGANV. The whole CDR3 is CASSPTGGALGSGANVLTF.

About this clone itself: From the germline J gene comes the end of the CDR3, since the read stops 3 residues before it. V usage is TRBV7-2 and J usage is TRBJ1-2; D is perhaps TRBD1 (5 bases). Germline V gene lookup returns CDR1 SGHTA and CDR2 FQGNSA. This CDR3 has 13 amino acids. CDR3 loop: CASSASGPGGYTF. Incomplete CDR3 DNA: TGTGCCAGCAGCGCATCAGGGCCAGGAGGC.

As for this clone: Sequencing ends 3 residues short of the CDR3 end; the germline J gene provides the rest. The chain recombines TRBV20-1 with TRBJ1-1; the D is unclear. Germline-derived CDR1 and CDR2 are DFQATT and SNEGSKA (reference sequence). CDR3 length: 10 residues. CDR3 residues: CSAAPGKAFF. CDR3 DNA, as far as it was read: TGCAGTGCTGCCCCAGGTAAA.

This clone was seen at least ten times. The CDR3 end lies 3 residues beyond the end of the read and is filled in from the germline J gene. The genes are TRBV10-3 and TRBJ2-7; 9 bases are shared with TRBD1. The CDR3 covers 14 residues. The germline V gene has CDR1 ENHRY and CDR2 SYGVKD. Trimming took 8 bases from V and 5 from J; bases not matched to a gene: 10. CDR3 region: CAIHQGQGPHEQYF. The CDR3 DNA, read in part, is TGTGCCATCCATCAGGGACAGGGACCCCACGAG.

This clone counts as medium-sized. Read coverage stops 3 residues before the CDR3 terminus; the germline J gene supplies the remainder. The chain recombines TRBV14 with TRBJ2-3; the match to TRBD2 covers 12 bases. The V gene end was trimmed by 1 base and the J gene end by 2 bases; junction bases not matched to a gene: 4. This CDR3 region has 17 residues. Germline values: CDR1 SGHDN, CDR2 FVKESK. The CDR3 protein is CASSQGTSGMITDTQYF. CDR3 bases read: TGTGCCAGCAGCCAAGGGACTAGCGGGATGATCACAGATACG.

This clone was seen a handful of times. The read is 3 residues too short to cover the CDR3 end, so that end is filled in from the germline J gene. The chain uses TRBV6-2 or TRBV6-3 and TRBJ2-7; 14 bases map to TRBD2. Germline assignment: CDR1 MNHEY and CDR2 SVGEGT. Germline trimming cut 6 bases from V and 6 bases from J; bases unmatched to any gene: 13. The CDR3 consists of 17 residues. CDR3 in amino acids: CASSHTTGLAGGREQYF. The sequenced CDR3 bases are TGTGCCAGCAGCCACACTACCGGACTAGCGGGAGGACGCGAG.

There are many counts of this clone. The sequenced CDR3 bases are TGTGCCAGTAGTATAGCAAGCGCCCACCGACAGGGTTACGGC. Its translation is CASSIASAHRQGYG. The entire CDR3 sequence reads CASSIASAHRQGYGYTF. This sequence joins TRBV19 and TRBJ1-2, with 7 bases that match TRBD1. The read terminates 3 residues before the CDR3 end, so the remaining end is supplied by the germline J gene. Germline CDR1 is LNHDA and CDR2 is SQIVND (reference sequence). This CDR3 is 17 amino acids long.

This clone appeared a few times. The read comes to an end 3 residues before the CDR3 does, leaving the germline J gene to fill in the end. The rearrangement uses TRBV2 and TRBJ2-4; D is undetermined. This CDR3 contains 16 residues. Germline lookup yields CDR1 SNHLY and CDR2 FYNNEI. With 7 bases removed from V and 0 bases from J, the gap between germline ends came to 16 bases. The CDR3 spells CASIPEPGLAKNIQYF. The CDR3 bases that were read are TGTGCCAGCATACCCGAGCCCGGGTTAGCCAAAAACATT.

This clone was observed a few times. The CDR3 is cut off 3 residues early in the read; its end comes from the germline J gene. V and J are TRBV19 and TRBJ1-1; TRBD1 agrees at 9 bases. CDR3 length: 13 residues. The germline gives CDR1 LNHDA, CDR2 SQIVND (reference sequence). The CDR3 bases that were read are TGTGCCAGTAGTATAGACGGGACAGGGATG. Amino acid sequence: CASSIDGTGM. The whole CDR3 protein reads CASSIDGTGMAFF.

Comment on this clone: The CDR3 end lies 3 residues beyond the end of the read and is filled in from the germline J gene. The chain uses TRBV20-1 and TRBJ2-7; 7 nucleotides match TRBD2. This CDR3 spans 17 amino acids. Germline CDR1 and CDR2: DFQATT and SNEGSKA (reference sequence). V shed 0 bases and J 0 bases; nucleotides not matched to a gene: 11. CDR3 bases read: TGCAGTGCTAGAGATCGGAAGGGACTAACCCGCTCCTACGAG. Its protein product is CSARDRKGLTRSYE. The entire CDR3 reads CSARDRKGLTRSYEQYF.

With respect to this clone: The read terminates 3 residues ahead of where the CDR3 ends, so the germline J gene completes it. The chain recombines TRBV13 with TRBJ2-7, with TRBD1 identical over 7 bases. Germline values: CDR1 PRHDT, CDR2 FYEKMQ (reference sequence). The CDR3 has 13 residues. Losses at the gene ends were 4 bases for V and 6 bases for J; bases not matched to a gene: 6. CDR3 region: CASSWDSLLEQYF. Incomplete CDR3 DNA: TGTGCCAGCAGCTGGGACAGCCTCCTCGAG.

This clone was counted a few times. Coverage ceases 3 residues before the CDR3 finishes, and the germline J gene fills in the end. This specimen includes other DNA sequences encoding the same CDR3. The chain carries TRBV7-3 and TRBJ1-5; 7 bases align to TRBD1. The germline V gene has CDR1 SGHTA and CDR2 FQGTGA. With 5 bases clipped from V and 7 bases from J, the junction kept 5 bases outside the gene matches. This CDR3 is built from 13 residues. CDR3 DNA (partial): TGTGCCAGCAGCCCCCAGGGGGGCCAGCCC. Protein: CASSPQGGQP. The full CDR3 protein is CASSPQGGQPQHF.

This clone was seen at least ten times. The observed sequence ends 3 residues before the CDR3 terminus, with the missing tail filled in from the germline J gene. The chain combines TRBV18 with TRBJ2-7; 11 nucleotides align to TRBD1. V gave up 5 bases and J gave up 0 bases; unmatched junction bases: 3. The CDR3 totals 15 residues. Germline V gene sequence: CDR1 KGHSH, CDR2 LQKENI. The CDR3 region is CASSEGTGGSYEQYF. The CDR3 DNA, read in part, is TGTGCCAGCTCAGAGGGGACAGGGGGCTCCTACGAG.

This clone is medium-sized. CDR3 bases read: TGTGCCAGTTCCTCGGGGAGCTCCTATAATTCACCC. It yields the protein CASSSGSSYNSP. The whole CDR3 sequence reads CASSSGSSYNSPLHF. This chain uses TRBV19 with TRBJ1-6, with no clear D. The read terminates 3 residues before the CDR3 end, so the remaining end is supplied by the germline J gene. Germline-derived CDR1 and CDR2 are LNHDA and SQIVND (reference sequence). The CDR3 runs 15 residues. Trimming shortened V by 8 bases and J by 0 bases, and 11 bases separated the two germline ends.

This clone was detected only a few times. A far larger clone is only one base removed, so a read error is likely. CDR3 bases read: TGTGCCAGCAGCTTATCATCTTGGGCGTCCTATAATTCAACC. It encodes CASSLSSWASYNST. From start to end, the CDR3 is CASSLSSWASYNSTLHF. The V call is TRBV7-7, the J call TRBJ1-6, with no clear D. Coverage ceases 3 residues before the CDR3 finishes, and the germline J gene fills in the end. Per germline, CDR1 SSHAT and CDR2 FNYEAQ (reference sequence). The CDR3 length is 17 residues.

Points on this clone: Sequencing ends 3 residues short of the CDR3 end; the germline J gene provides the rest. This chain joins TRBV7-3 and TRBJ1-2, with D tentatively TRBD1 (6 bases). CDR1 SGHTA and CDR2 FQGTGA come from the germline V gene. Trimming took 2 bases from V and 6 from J, leaving 10 bases between them. The CDR3 covers 13 residues. CDR3 bases read: TGTGCCAGCAGCTTACAGGGGATCCATGGC. This translates into CASSLQGIHG. The full CDR3 is CASSLQGIHGYTF.

This clone was recorded a few times. The read ends 3 residues early relative to the CDR3; the germline J gene fills the gap. This chain connects TRBV20-1 to TRBJ2-7; 9 bases fit TRBD1. The CDR3 is 16 amino acids. V gave up 5 bases and J gave up 3 bases; unmatched junction bases: 14. Per the germline V gene, CDR1 is DFQATT and CDR2 is SNEGSKA (reference sequence). The CDR3 sequence: CSAQSGTGTEGYEQYF. Partial CDR3 DNA: TGCAGTGCTCAATCCGGGACAGGGACAGAAGGCTACGAG.

This clone was seen many times. The read terminates 3 residues ahead of where the CDR3 ends, so the germline J gene completes it. The chain is built from TRBV11-3 and TRBJ1-4; weak D call: TRBD1 (5 bases). This CDR3 comprises 13 residues. Germline V gene lookup returns CDR1 SGHNT and CDR2 YENEEA. V dropped 5 bases and J dropped 4 bases, with 8 bases sitting between them. Incomplete CDR3 DNA: TGTGCCAGCAGCCGGGGGGTTAATGAAAAA. Residues: CASSRGVNEK. The full CDR3 is CASSRGVNEKLFF.